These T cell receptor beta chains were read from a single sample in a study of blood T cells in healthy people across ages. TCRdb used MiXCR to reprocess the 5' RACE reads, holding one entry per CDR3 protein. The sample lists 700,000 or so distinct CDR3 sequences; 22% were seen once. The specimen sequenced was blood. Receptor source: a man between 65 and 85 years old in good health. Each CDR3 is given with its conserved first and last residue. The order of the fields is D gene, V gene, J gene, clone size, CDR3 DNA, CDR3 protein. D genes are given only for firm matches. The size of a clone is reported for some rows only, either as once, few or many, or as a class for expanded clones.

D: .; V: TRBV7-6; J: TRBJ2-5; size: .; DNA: TGTGCCAGCAGCTATAGACAGCAAGAGACCCAGTACTTC; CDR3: CASSYRQQETQYF
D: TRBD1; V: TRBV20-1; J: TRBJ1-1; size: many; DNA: TGCAGTGCTGGAACTAACAGGGGCACTGAAGCTTTCTTT; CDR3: CSAGTNRGTEAFF
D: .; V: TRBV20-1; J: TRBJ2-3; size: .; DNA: TGCAGTGCTAGAGAGACAGTACGCACTAGCACAGATACGCAGTATTTT; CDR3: CSARETVRTSTDTQYF
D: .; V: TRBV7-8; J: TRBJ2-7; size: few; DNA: TGTGCCAGCAGCATAAACCGAGAACCGGGACGATTGGGCGAGCAGTACTTC; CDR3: CASSINREPGRLGEQYF
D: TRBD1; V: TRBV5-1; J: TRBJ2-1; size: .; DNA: TGCGCCAGCAGCCTCCGGGACAGGGGTCTCGGGAATGAGCAGTTCTTC; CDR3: CASSLRDRGLGNEQFF
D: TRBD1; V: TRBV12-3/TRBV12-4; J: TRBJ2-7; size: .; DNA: TGTGCCAGCAGTTCCAGCCAGGGGGCGGGGGAGCAGTACTTC; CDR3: CASSSSQGAGEQYF
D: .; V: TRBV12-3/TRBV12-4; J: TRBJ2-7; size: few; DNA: TGTGCCAGCAGACAACAGGGAACGTACGAGCAGTACTTC; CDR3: CASRQQGTYEQYF
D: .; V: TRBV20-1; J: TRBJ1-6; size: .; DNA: TGCAGTGCTAGCAACAGGGCCAGAAGCTCCTATAATTCACCCCTCCACTTT; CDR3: CSASNRARSSYNSPLHF
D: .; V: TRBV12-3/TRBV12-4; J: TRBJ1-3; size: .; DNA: TGTGCCAGCAGGGAAACTCGGGGTACTCGCGGAAACACCATATATTTT; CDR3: CASRETRGTRGNTIYF
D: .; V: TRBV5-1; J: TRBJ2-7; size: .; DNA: TGCGCCAGCAGCTTGGCGACAGATCGCTACGAGCAGTACTTC; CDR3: CASSLATDRYEQYF
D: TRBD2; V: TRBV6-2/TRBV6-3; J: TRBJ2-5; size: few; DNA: TGTGCCAGCGGATCGACTAGCGGGCCCCAAGAGACCCAGTACTTC; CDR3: CASGSTSGPQETQYF
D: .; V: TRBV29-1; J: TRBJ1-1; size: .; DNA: TGCAGCGTTGTGTGGGGGAGCGACACTGAAGCTTTCTTT; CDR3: CSVVWGSDTEAFF
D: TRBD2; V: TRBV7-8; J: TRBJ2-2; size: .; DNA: TGTGCCAGCAGCTTAGGGCTAGCGGGGGGCCCAGGCACCGGGGAGCTGTTTTTT; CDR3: CASSLGLAGGPGTGELFF
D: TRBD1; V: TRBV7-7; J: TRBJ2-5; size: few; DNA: TGTGCCAGCAGCATTGGGACAGGTCAAGAGACCCAGTACTTC; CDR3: CASSIGTGQETQYF
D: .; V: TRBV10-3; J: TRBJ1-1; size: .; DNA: TGTGCCATCAGTTATGACGCGGGGCGGGGGACTGAAGCTTTCTTT; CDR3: CAISYDAGRGTEAFF